Each of the 11 T cell receptor beta chains below was sequenced from the same sample in a study of blood T cell repertoires in COVID-19. Profiling relied on immunoSEQ multiplex PCR, and the TCRdb table lists in-frame clones only, not all of them. The sample lists approximately 54,000 clones, roughly 88% seen once, with less than 10% in the top ten. The sample consisted of peripheral blood. These receptors all come from a human donor in a cohort sampled during active COVID-19.

The rearrangement uses TRBV28 and TRBJ1-2; the match to TRBD1 covers 8 bases. Germline lookup yields CDR1 MDHEN and CDR2 SYDVKM. This CDR3 has 16 amino acids. The J segment lost 5 bases and the V segment lost 3 bases, leaving 11 bases of the junction unmatched. This CDR3 is CASSFPDRGLDYGYTF. Here the CDR3 DNA reads TGTGCCAGCAGTTTTCCCGACAGGGGATTGGATTATGGCTACACCTTC.

The chain joins TRBV25-1 to TRBJ1-4, with D unresolved. Trimming left V 4 bases short and J 7 bases short, with 10 bases between. The CDR3 runs to 13 residues. Germline V gene sequence: CDR1 MGHDK, CDR2 SYGVNS. The CDR3 here is CASSVFSGEKLFF. The CDR3 DNA reads TGTGCCAGCAGTGTGTTTTCGGGTGAAAAACTGTTTTTT.

The chain has TRBV6-5 and TRBJ1-1; a weak D match, TRBD1 (6 bases). Germline CDR1 MNHEY, CDR2 SVGAGI. V was pared by 6 bases and J by 0 bases, with 11 bases between. The CDR3 has 14 amino acids. CDR3: CASRDGQLNTEAFF. Here the CDR3 DNA reads TGTGCCAGCAGGGACGGACAGTTGAACACTGAAGCTTTCTTT.

The V gene is TRBV7-9, the J gene TRBJ2-3; D is unclear. The CDR3 is 13 amino acids. Germline V CDR1 and CDR2: SEHNR, FQNEAQ (reference sequence). With 4 bases removed from V and 4 bases from J, the gap between germline ends came to 9 bases. This CDR3 reads CASSSAIADTQYF. The DNA of the CDR3 is TGTGCCAGCAGCTCCGCAATAGCAGATACGCAGTATTTT.

This rearrangement joins TRBV28 to TRBJ2-3; a possible D gene is TRBD1 (6 bases). CDR3 length equals 14 residues. Germline V lookup: CDR1 MDHEN, CDR2 SYDVKM. Trimming pared 3 bases from V and 7 bases from J, leaving 14 bases between. The CDR3: CASSFPGTSYTQYF. DNA for the CDR3: TGTGCCAGCAGTTTCCCTGGGACAAGCTATACGCAGTATTTT.

This sequence joins TRBV19 and TRBJ1-1; TRBD1 might be the D (6 bases). The CDR3 contains 16 residues. Germline V gene lookup returns CDR1 LNHDA and CDR2 SQIVND (reference sequence). The V end lost 5 bases, the J end lost 5 bases, and 21 bases lay between the germline ends. The CDR3 DNA reads as TGTGCCAGTAGTGGTGGGGGGGCGAGGAAGAGGACTGAAGCTTTCTTT. Amino acids: CASSGGGARKRTEAFF.

This chain links TRBV6-5 with TRBJ2-7; 12 positions match TRBD2. CDR1 and CDR2 from the germline V gene are MNHEY and SVGAGI. Germline trimming cut 10 bases from V and 6 bases from J; bases unmatched to any gene: 10. The CDR3 sequence is 14 residues long. This CDR3 is CATQGGLAGGEQYF. In DNA form, the CDR3 reads TGTGCCACCCAAGGGGGACTAGCGGGCGGCGAGCAGTACTTC.

The rearrangement links TRBV7-9 to TRBJ1-4, with D tentatively TRBD1 (6 bases). Germline V gene data show CDR1 as SEHNR and CDR2 as FQNEAQ (reference sequence). The CDR3 runs to 14 residues. V was cut by 5 bases and J by 1 base, with 8 bases left in between. The CDR3 DNA sequence: TGTGCCAGCAGCCCGGGACAAACTAATGAAAAACTGTTTTTT. Amino acids: CASSPGQTNEKLFF.

The rearrangement uses TRBV11-3 and TRBJ2-5; the D gene is possibly TRBD1 (5 bases). Germline CDR1 is SGHNT and CDR2 is YENEEA. V was clipped by 6 bases and J by 7 bases, with 24 bases between them. The length of the CDR3 is 16 residues. This chain's CDR3 is CASSHRPLTVIGTQYF. The CDR3 DNA follows: TGTGCCAGCAGTCATCGCCCACTGACAGTCATAGGGACCCAGTACTTC. The full variable domain, in which reference TRBV11-3 and TRBJ2-5 provide the parts outside the CDR3, is EAGVVQSPRYKIIEKKQPVAFWCNPISGHNTLYWYLQNLGQGPELLIRYENEEAVDDSQLPKDRFSAERLKGVDSTLKIQPAELGDSAVYLCASSHRPLTVIGTQYFGPGTRLLVL.

The rearrangement joins TRBV14 to TRBJ1-3, with 9 bases that match TRBD1. Germline loops: CDR1 SGHDN, CDR2 FVKESK. Losses at the gene ends were 4 bases for V and 2 bases for J; bases not matched to a gene: 3. This CDR3 is 15 amino acids long. CDR3 amino acids: CASSPRQGAGNTIYF. CDR3 nucleotides: TGTGCCAGCAGCCCGCGACAGGGGGCTGGAAACACCATATATTTT.

As DNA, the CDR3 is TGTGCCAGCAGTCCCGGGACAGAGAACTACGAGCAGTACTTC. Translation gives CASSPGTENYEQYF. The chain has TRBV28 and TRBJ2-7, with 7 nucleotides matching TRBD1. Germline lookup yields CDR1 MDHEN and CDR2 SYDVKM. This CDR3 is 14 amino acids long. V lost 5 bases, J lost 3 bases, and 7 bases stayed unmatched.